This T cell receptor beta chain was sequenced during a study of neoadjuvant anti-PD-1 for oral cavity cancer. These newly diagnosed stage II-IVA oral cavity squamous cell carcinoma patients had no prior systemic or radiation treatment. Cohort: HPV-negative, locally advanced oral cavity squamous cell carcinoma patients. CDR3 length equals 12 residues. Per germline, CDR1 MDHEN and CDR2 SYDVKM. V lost 9 bases, J lost 0 bases, and 8 bases lay in between. This clone was seen a handful of times. Its antigen remains unidentified. The study's findings and limits: Higher pretreatment Treg/Th17 ratios tracked higher pretreatment blood clonality.

Six replicates per PBMC sample, mostly from about 500 ng of genomic DNA. Sequenced by immunoSEQ multiplex PCR; TCRdb stores in-frame clones only, minus some. The sample has over 14,000 clones, roughly 73% seen once. The TCR originated in a person between 40 and 85 years old with oral cavity squamous cell carcinoma. The V gene is TRBV28, the J gene TRBJ1-1; D is unclear. The sample in question was PBMCs, obtained before nivolumab (anti-PD-1) treatment. The CDR3 DNA follows: TGTGCCAGTCGTCCATTGAACACTGAAGCTTTCTTT. It codes for CASRPLNTEAFF. Full variable domain (remainder filled in from reference TRBV28 and TRBJ1-1): DVKVTQSSRYLVKRTGEKVFLECVQDMDHENMFWYRQDPGLGLRLIYFSYDVKMKEKGDIPEGYSVSREKKERFSLILESASTNQTSMYLCASRPLNTEAFFGQGTRLTVV.